This entry lists 25 T cell receptor beta chains sequenced from one sample in a study of T cell changes during pregnancy in multiple sclerosis. The table came from immunoSEQ multiplex PCR; TCRdb's copy has only in-frame clones and leaves some out. The sample has approximately 41,000 clones; approximately 89% are singletons. The sequences come from CD4+ T cells from peripheral blood mononuclear cells, collected in the first trimester of pregnancy. The receptors originated from a female donor with multiple sclerosis, enrolled in a pregnancy study.

This sequence joins TRBV19 and TRBJ2-7, with D maybe TRBD2 (6 bases). This CDR3 region has 14 residues. Trimming removed 0 bases from V and 2 bases from J, with 8 bases in between. Germline V gene sequence: CDR1 LNHDA, CDR2 SQIVND (reference sequence). Here the CDR3 reads CASSIEGGTYEQYF. The DNA for the CDR3 is TGTGCCAGTAGTATAGAAGGCGGGACCTACGAGCAGTACTTC.

Note on this clone: The same CDR3 arises from other DNA sequences in this sample as well. J is TRBJ1-1 and V is TRBV7-9, with TRBD1 as a possible D gene (6 bases). Germline V CDR1 and CDR2: SEHNR, FQNEAQ (reference sequence). This CDR3 is built from 13 residues. V dropped 1 base and J dropped 5 bases, with 8 bases sitting between them. For the CDR3, the DNA is TGTGCCAGCAGCTTAGAGGGGGGGACTGAAGCTTTCTTT. Its protein is CASSLEGGTEAFF.

The rearrangement uses TRBV25-1 and TRBJ2-5; 7 nucleotides align to TRBD2. The ends lost 2 bases at V and 5 bases at J; junction bases unmatched: 8. The CDR3 totals 15 residues. In germline, CDR1 is MGHDK, CDR2 SYGVNS. CDR3 protein: CASSELAVKGETQYF. CDR3 nucleotides: TGTGCCAGCAGTGAACTAGCGGTAAAGGGGGAGACCCAGTACTTC.

Comments on this clone: Relative to the germline gene, one junction end is altered; a read error may explain this. The V gene is TRBV7-7, the J gene TRBJ2-5; 7 bases are a match to TRBD1. The germline V gene has CDR1 SSHAT and CDR2 FNYEAQ (reference sequence). The CDR3 contains 14 residues. The CDR3 DNA sequence: TGTGCTAGCAGCTGGGACAGAACCCAAGAGACCCAGTACTTC. This encodes CASSWDRTQETQYF.

This clone was detected only once. This rearrangement joins TRBV10-3 to TRBJ2-1, with 7 bases that match TRBD1. V was clipped by 7 bases and J by 9 bases; unmatched bases: 6. The CDR3 loop spans 12 amino acids. Germline CDR1 ENHRY, CDR2 SYGVKD. The CDR3 nucleotides are TGTGCCATCAACGACAGGGAGTCTGAGCAGTTCTTC. Amino acid sequence: CAINDRESEQFF.

This chain links TRBV12-5 with TRBJ2-7; D unresolved. The CDR3 is made up of 12 amino acids. Per the germline V gene, CDR1 is LGHNT and CDR2 is FRNRAP. The V end was cut by 7 bases, the J end by 4 bases, with 11 bases between. CDR3 sequence: CASELRSYEQYF. The CDR3 DNA reads as TGTGCTAGTGAGCTGAGGAGTTACGAGCAGTACTTC. The full variable domain, its missing parts supplied by reference TRBV12-5 and TRBJ2-7, is DARVTQTPRHKVTEMGQEVTMRCQPILGHNTVFWYRQTMMQGLELLAYFRNRAPLDDSGMPKDRFSAEMPDATLATLKIQPSEPRDSAVYFCASELRSYEQYFGPGTRLTVT.

The chain employs TRBV5-1 and TRBJ2-7, with a tentative D call TRBD2 (6 bases). Germline V gene sequence: CDR1 SGHRS, CDR2 YFSETQ. There are 15 residues in the CDR3. Trimming took 0 bases from V and 2 from J, leaving 12 bases between them. CDR3 region: CASSLGSGEAYEQYF. DNA for the CDR3: TGCGCCAGCAGCTTGGGATCGGGAGAGGCCTACGAGCAGTACTTC.

The chain couples TRBV2 to TRBJ1-5, with 10 bases that match TRBD1. CDR3 size: 15 residues. CDR1 is SNHLY and CDR2 is FYNNEI in the germline V gene. Trimming at V came to 6 bases and at J to 6 bases, leaving 8 bases not matched to a gene. The CDR3: CASRTLGQGGQPQHF. CDR3 sequence (DNA): TGTGCCAGCAGGACTTTAGGACAGGGGGGTCAGCCCCAGCATTTT.

The V gene is TRBV30, the J gene TRBJ1-5, with 7 bases lining up with TRBD1. V gave up 5 bases and J gave up 0 bases; unmatched junction bases: 10. Germline CDR1 and CDR2: GTSNPN and SVGIG (reference sequence). CDR3 length equals 16 residues. The CDR3 sequence: CAWRGQQPYSNQPQHF. The CDR3 region has the DNA TGTGCCTGGCGGGGACAGCAGCCTTATAGCAATCAGCCCCAGCATTTT.

The gene calls are TRBV29-1 and TRBJ1-1; a weak D match, TRBD1 (5 bases). The germline V gene has CDR1 SQVTM and CDR2 ANQGSEA. This CDR3 is built from 13 residues. Trimming left V 4 bases short and J 4 bases short, with 13 bases between. The CDR3 DNA is TGCAGCGTTGTAGGGGATAGGATCACTGAAGCTTTCTTT. The encoded protein is CSVVGDRITEAFF.

The V and J genes are TRBV19 and TRBJ2-4; possibly TRBD1 for D (5 bases). The ends were cut back, 4 bases at V and 5 bases at J, with 12 bases in the middle. CDR3 length: 14 amino acids. Germline V CDR1 and CDR2: LNHDA, SQIVND (reference sequence). CDR3 sequence: CASSSRQKQNIQYF. Written as DNA, the CDR3 is TGTGCCAGTAGTAGCCGACAGAAGCAAAACATTCAGTACTTC.

The chain is built from TRBV10-3 and TRBJ2-3, with 7 bases identical to TRBD1. The CDR3 is 15 residues long. CDR1 is ENHRY, CDR2 SYGVKD, per germline. With V trimmed by 6 bases and J by 4 bases, 10 bases remained unmatched. CDR3 loop: CAIRGQPEGADTQYF. In DNA form, the CDR3 reads TGTGCCATCAGGGGACAGCCCGAGGGGGCAGATACGCAGTATTTT.

This clone is categorized as medium-sized. V usage is TRBV4-2 and J usage is TRBJ2-1, with TRBD2 identical over 11 bases. The CDR3 spans 16 residues. The germline V gene has CDR1 LGHNA and CDR2 YNFKEQ. V trimming: 2 bases; J trimming: 7 bases; junction bases outside the gene matches: 7. This chain's CDR3 is CASSQNLAGGLNEQFF. In DNA form, the CDR3 reads TGTGCCAGCAGCCAAAATCTAGCGGGAGGTCTGAATGAGCAGTTCTTC.

The chain recombines TRBV7-9 with TRBJ2-3, with D possibly being TRBD2 (5 bases). V was pared by 5 bases and J by 2 bases, with 11 bases between. Germline-derived CDR1 and CDR2 are SEHNR and FQNEAQ (reference sequence). The CDR3 consists of 14 residues. CDR3 coding DNA: TGTGCCAGCAGCACAACTAGAGACACAGATACGCAGTATTTT. This encodes CASSTTRDTDTQYF.

The CDR3 coding sequence is TGCGCCAGCAGCTTCCTAGCGGGAGTCCCATACGAGCAGTACTTC. This encodes CASSFLAGVPYEQYF. The chain combines TRBV5-1 with TRBJ2-7; TRBD2 matches at 10 bases. Germline values: CDR1 SGHRS, CDR2 YFSETQ. This CDR3 contains 15 residues. V trimming: 2 bases; J trimming: 4 bases; junction bases outside the gene matches: 6.

As DNA, the CDR3 is TGTGCCAGCAGTGGACAGCAACGGTCAGATACGCAGTATTTT. Amino acid sequence: CASSGQQRSDTQYF. The gene calls are TRBV6-1 and TRBJ2-3; D might be TRBD1 (5 bases). Trimming shortened V by 4 bases and J by 4 bases, and 12 bases separated the two germline ends. Germline CDR1 reads MNHNS; CDR2 reads SASEGT. The CDR3 is made up of 14 amino acids.

The rearrangement joins TRBV18 to TRBJ2-7; D is possibly TRBD2 (5 bases). Per the germline V gene, CDR1 is KGHSH and CDR2 is LQKENI. This CDR3 spans 14 amino acids. The ends were cut back, 2 bases at V and 2 bases at J, with 10 bases in the middle. The CDR3 loop reads CASSPTGIPYEQYF. The DNA for the CDR3 is TGTGCCAGCTCACCAACGGGGATTCCCTACGAGCAGTACTTC.

The chain carries TRBV27 and TRBJ2-7, with 14 bases lining up with TRBD2. The J segment lost 4 bases and the V segment lost 3 bases, leaving 2 bases of the junction unmatched. The V gene's germline CDR1 is MNHEY and CDR2 SMNVEV (reference sequence). The CDR3 is made up of 15 amino acids. DNA of the CDR3: TGTGCCAGCAGTTTCGGGACTAGCGGGAGATACGAGCAGTACTTC. It encodes CASSFGTSGRYEQYF.

The CDR3 nucleotides read TGTGCCAGCAGCACCCTAAGACAGGCCTCTGGGACCTCCTATGGCTACACCTTC. As protein: CASSTLRQASGTSYGYTF. This rearrangement joins TRBV11-2 to TRBJ1-2; D may be TRBD1 (6 bases). The CDR3 contains 18 residues. Trimming pared 5 bases from V and 4 bases from J, leaving 26 bases between. CDR1 SGHAT and CDR2 FQNNGV come from the germline V gene.

The chain recombines TRBV29-1 with TRBJ2-1; TRBD2 matches 10 bases. The CDR3 length is 15 residues. Germline CDR1 and CDR2: SQVTM and ANQGSEA. The J segment lost 5 bases and the V segment lost 6 bases, leaving 10 bases of the junction unmatched. The DNA of the CDR3 is TGCAGCGTCCAAGCCGGGACTAGCGCTCACAATGAGCAGTTCTTC. Translating gives CSVQAGTSAHNEQFF.

This clone was counted a few times. The J gene is TRBJ1-2, the V gene TRBV5-1; D is unresolved. V lost 4 bases, J lost 3 bases, and 22 bases lay in between. Germline CDR1 and CDR2: SGHRS and YFSETQ. The CDR3 is 17 amino acids. CDR3 amino acids: CASSRAGSLKADYGYTF. CDR3 bases: TGCGCCAGCAGCCGTGCCGGGAGCTTAAAAGCTGACTATGGCTACACCTTC.

V usage is TRBV2 and J usage is TRBJ1-6, with D hard to call. V lost 11 bases and J 0 bases, leaving 11 bases between the germline ends. CDR1 SNHLY and CDR2 FYNNEI come from the germline V gene. The CDR3 has 14 amino acids. CDR3 sequence reads: CALARSSYNSPLHF. Here the CDR3 DNA reads TGTGCCCTCGCTAGGAGCTCCTATAATTCACCCCTCCACTTT.

This chain uses TRBV19 with TRBJ2-1; 12 bases map to TRBD2. The CDR3 sequence is 17 residues long. V dropped 5 bases and J dropped 0; count of bases not matched to a gene: 5. Germline V gene sequence: CDR1 LNHDA, CDR2 SQIVND (reference sequence). This CDR3 is CASSQLAGGFSYNEQFF. The CDR3 coding sequence is TGTGCCAGTAGTCAACTAGCGGGAGGCTTCTCCTACAATGAGCAGTTCTTC. Full variable domain (remainder filled in from reference TRBV19 and TRBJ2-1): DGGITQSPKYLFRKEGQNVTLSCEQNLNHDAMYWYRQDPGQGLRLIYYSQIVNDFQKGDIAEGYSVSREKKESFPLTVTSAQKNPTAFYLCASSQLAGGFSYNEQFFGPGTRLTVL.

The chain links TRBV6-5 to TRBJ2-1; TRBD2 is a possible D gene (6 bases). V lost 5 bases and J 1 base, leaving 12 bases between the germline ends. This CDR3 has 15 amino acids. The germline gives CDR1 MNHEY, CDR2 SVGAGI. The CDR3 loop reads CASSTGTHSYNEQFF. The DNA for the CDR3 is TGTGCCAGCAGTACCGGGACTCATTCCTACAATGAGCAGTTCTTC.

The J gene is TRBJ2-1, the V gene TRBV5-4; TRBD2 aligns across 16 bases. CDR1 is SGHNT and CDR2 is YYREEE in the germline V gene (reference sequence). J was trimmed by 2 bases and V by 7 bases; bases with no gene match: 6. There are 17 residues in the CDR3. Written as DNA, the CDR3 is TGTGCCAGCCGCGGGACTAGCGGGAGGGGGGCCTACAATGAGCAGTTCTTC. It codes for CASRGTSGRGAYNEQFF.